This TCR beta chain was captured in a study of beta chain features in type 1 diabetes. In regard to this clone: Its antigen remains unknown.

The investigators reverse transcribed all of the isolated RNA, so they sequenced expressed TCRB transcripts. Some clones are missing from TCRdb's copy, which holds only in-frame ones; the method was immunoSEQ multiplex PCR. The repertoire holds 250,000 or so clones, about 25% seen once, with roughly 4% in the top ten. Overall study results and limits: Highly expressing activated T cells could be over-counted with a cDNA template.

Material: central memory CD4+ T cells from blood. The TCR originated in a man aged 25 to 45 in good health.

The CDR3, as DNA: TGTGCCAGCAGACCTGGTTGGGGAGGACCCATCCGTTCACCCCTCCACTTT. Translated, it gives CASRPGWGGPIRSPLHF. J is TRBJ1-6 and V is TRBV7-9; no definite D call. Per germline, CDR1 SEHNR and CDR2 FQNEAQ (reference sequence). This CDR3 contains 17 residues. The V gene lost 6 bases and the J gene lost 9 bases, with 24 bases spanning the gap.